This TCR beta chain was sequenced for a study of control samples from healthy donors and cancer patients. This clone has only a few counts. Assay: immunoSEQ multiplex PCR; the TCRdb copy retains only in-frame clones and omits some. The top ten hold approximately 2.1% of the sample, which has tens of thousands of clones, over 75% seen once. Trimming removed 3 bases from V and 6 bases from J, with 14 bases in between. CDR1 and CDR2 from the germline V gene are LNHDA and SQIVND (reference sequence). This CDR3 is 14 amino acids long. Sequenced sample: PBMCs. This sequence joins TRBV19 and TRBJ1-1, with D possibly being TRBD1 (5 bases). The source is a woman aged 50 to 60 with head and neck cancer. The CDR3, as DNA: TGTGCCAGTAGTATTCTGGGGGGATCGGCTGAAGCTTTCTTT. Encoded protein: CASSILGGSAEAFF.